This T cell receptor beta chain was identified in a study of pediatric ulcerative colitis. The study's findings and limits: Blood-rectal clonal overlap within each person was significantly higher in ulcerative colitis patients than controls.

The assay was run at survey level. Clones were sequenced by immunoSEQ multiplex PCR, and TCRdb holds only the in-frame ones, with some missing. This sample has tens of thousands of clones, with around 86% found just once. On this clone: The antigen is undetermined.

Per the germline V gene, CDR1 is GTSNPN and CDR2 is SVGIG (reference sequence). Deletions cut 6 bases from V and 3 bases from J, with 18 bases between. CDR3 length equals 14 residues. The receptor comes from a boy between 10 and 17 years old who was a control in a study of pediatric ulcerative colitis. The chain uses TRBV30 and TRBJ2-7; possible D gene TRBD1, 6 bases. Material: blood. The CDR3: CACRGTGLYYEQYF. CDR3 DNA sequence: TGTGCCTGTCGGGGCACAGGGCTTTACTACGAGCAGTACTTC.